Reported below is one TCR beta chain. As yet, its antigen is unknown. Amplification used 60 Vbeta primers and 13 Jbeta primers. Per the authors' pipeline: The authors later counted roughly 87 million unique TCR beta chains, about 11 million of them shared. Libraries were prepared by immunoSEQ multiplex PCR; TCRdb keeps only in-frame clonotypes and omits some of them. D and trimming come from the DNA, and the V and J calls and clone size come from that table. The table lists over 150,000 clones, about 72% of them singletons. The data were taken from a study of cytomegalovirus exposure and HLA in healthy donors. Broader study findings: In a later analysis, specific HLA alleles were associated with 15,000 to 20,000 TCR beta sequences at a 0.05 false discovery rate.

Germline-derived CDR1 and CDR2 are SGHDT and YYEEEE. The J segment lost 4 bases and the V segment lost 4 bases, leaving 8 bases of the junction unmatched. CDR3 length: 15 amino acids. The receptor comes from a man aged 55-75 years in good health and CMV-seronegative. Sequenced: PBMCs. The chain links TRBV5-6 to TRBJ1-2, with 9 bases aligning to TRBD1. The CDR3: CASSETGGAIYGYTF. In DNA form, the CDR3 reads TGTGCCAGCAGCGAAACAGGGGGCGCTATCTATGGCTACACCTTC.